This T cell receptor (beta chain) was captured by sequencing in a study of OX40 agonist ivuxolimab in advanced cancers. This clone occurred once. The assay was immunoSEQ multiplex PCR, and TCRdb's table has in-frame clones only and misses some. The sample carries tens of thousands of clones, approximately 85% recorded once. The germline CDR1 and CDR2 sequences are KGHSH and LQKENI. The junction had 8 bases not matched to a gene; V was cut back by 2 bases and J by 2 bases. The CDR3 is 17 residues long. Here the sequenced sample was CD4+ or CD8+ T cells sorted from blood, taken in a trial of the OX40 agonist ivuxolimab. The source of this sequence is an adult with an advanced solid tumor such as melanoma, head and neck, liver or kidney cancer. The rearrangement uses TRBV18 and TRBJ2-2, with 7 bases matching TRBD1. CDR3 nucleotide sequence: TGTGCCAGCTCACCAAAGGCGACAGGGAGTAACACCGGGGAGCTGTTTTTT. Encoded protein: CASSPKATGSNTGELFF.